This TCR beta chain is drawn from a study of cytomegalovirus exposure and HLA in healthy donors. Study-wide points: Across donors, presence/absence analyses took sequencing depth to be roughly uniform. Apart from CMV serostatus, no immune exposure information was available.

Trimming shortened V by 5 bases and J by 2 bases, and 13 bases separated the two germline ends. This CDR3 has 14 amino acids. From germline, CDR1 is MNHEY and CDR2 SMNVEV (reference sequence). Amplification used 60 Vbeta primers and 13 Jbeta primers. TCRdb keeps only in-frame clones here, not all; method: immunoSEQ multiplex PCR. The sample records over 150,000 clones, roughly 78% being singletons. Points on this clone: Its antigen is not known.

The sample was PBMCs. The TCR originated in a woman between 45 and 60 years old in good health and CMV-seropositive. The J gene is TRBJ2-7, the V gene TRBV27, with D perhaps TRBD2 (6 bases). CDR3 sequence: CASSQGLRTYEQYF. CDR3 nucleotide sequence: TGTGCCAGCAGTCAGGGACTTAGAACCTACGAGCAGTACTTC.